What follows describes a single T cell receptor beta chain. The antigen is undetermined. The table came from immunoSEQ multiplex PCR; TCRdb's copy has only in-frame clones and leaves some out. The sample has under 300,000 clones, roughly 80% seen once. The CDR3 consists of 13 residues. The germline V gene has CDR1 SGHAT and CDR2 FQNNGV. V dropped 3 bases and J dropped 3 bases, with 8 bases sitting between them. The data were taken from a study of Tregs in tolerant kidney transplant recipients. Unstimulated regulatory T cells (CD4+CD25+CD127-), CD4+CD25- non-regulatory cells, CD4 and CD8 cells were FACS-sorted from thawed PBMCs. Study-wide results and caveats: Activated donor B cell expansion appeared to reveal the most relevant donor-specific TCRbeta repertoire. Biological reproducibility was not directly addressed, but technical replication error appeared minimal.

The sequencing sample was made of CD4+ T cells from blood. This chain joins TRBV11-2 and TRBJ2-5; either TRBD1 or TRBD2 may fit D (5 bases each). The source is a human donor in good health. The CDR3 DNA is TGTGCCAGCAGCTTCGAGGGGAAAGAGACCCAGTACTTC. Its protein product is CASSFEGKETQYF.